The following is a T cell receptor beta chain sequence with its context. No antigen is known for it. No qualities accompany the bases; no much larger clone lies one base away. The protocol used for the library was PCR. DNA from cultured CD4+ T cells underwent TCR sequencing with the Oncomine TCR Beta short-read assay at the Johns Hopkins FTIC core. The QIAamp micro DNA kit was used to extract genomic DNA from the cultured CD4+ T cells. Oncomine TCR Beta libraries from cultured CD4+ T cells were pooled using unique dual indexes and sequenced on an Illumina iSeq 100. From the authors' description of their analysis: Non-productive sequences were removed, and CDR3s not starting with C, not ending with F or W, or shorter than 7 amino acids were discarded. Antigen-specific clonotypes were identified with the MANAFEST web application by comparing peptide-stimulated wells with reference and other culture wells. To be called positive, a clone needed an FDR below 0.05, an odds ratio above 5, and a productive frequency above 0.1% in at least two of three replicate wells. Cross-reactive clonotypes were defined as significantly expanded in both SARS-CoV-2 spike wells and at least one common cold coronavirus spike condition. CDR3 homology was assessed with Levenshtein distances (stringdist) and unrooted phylogenetic trees (ape) in R version 3.6.1. TCRdb passed the public sequencing reads through fastp at Q25 and MiXCR, retaining productive beta sequences. Merged by CDR3 protein, the rows form single entries marked with the most common genes and DNA. In this record, the V and J calls reflect TCRdb's handling and not the investigators' own analysis. The sample table records around 8,200 distinct CDR3 sequences; roughly 50% of these occur just once. The ten most abundant clones make up less than 25% of the sample.

These data are taken from a study of vaccination and CD4 T cells after COVID-19 (dated by TCRdb to between 2021 and 2023). General notes on the study: The convalescent cohort comprised six males and four females, including two Hispanic individuals, seven Caucasians, two Asians and one multiracial person. Participants got two doses of the Pfizer-BioNTech BNT162b2 vaccine (n=8) or two doses of the Moderna mRNA-1273 vaccine (n=2). Post-COVID blood samples from convalescent patients were collected a median of 101 days after diagnosis, with a range of roughly 30 to 170 days. The time from the second vaccine dose to post-vaccine blood sampling had a median of roughly 79 days and ranged from about 14 to 241 days. Culture stimuli were overlapping spike peptide pools from SARS-CoV-2 and from the common cold coronaviruses HCoV-NL63, HCoV-OC43 and HCoV-229E. As controls, cultures received a CEFX viral epitope pool (the positive control), an HIV-1 Nef peptide pool (the negative control), or no peptide at all. In ten to eleven COVID-19 convalescent patients and several infection-naive healthy vaccine recipients, the spike-specific CD4+ TCR repertoire before mRNA vaccination was compared with the repertoire after mRNA vaccination. An earlier paper using these donors assessed, at the TCR clonotype level, memory CD4+ T cell crossreactivity between SARS-CoV-2 and common cold coronavirus spike proteins. Beyond this particular receptor, the publication reports: Among convalescent patients, a median about 86% of the SARS-CoV-2-reactive clones seen after vaccination appeared only after vaccination, which suggests priming specific to the vaccine. An increase in the median number of SARS-CoV-2-reactive clonotypes from approximately 23 after infection to some 40 after vaccination was observed, but the change was not found to be significant. The number of convalescent patients in the study was relatively small, and the study did not examine early timepoints following natural infection. Of the vaccine-specific clones in convalescent patients, 304 of 307, or nearly all, reacted only to SARS-CoV-2 spike and did not cross-react with common cold coronaviruses.

Per the germline V gene (reference sequence), DFQATT is the CDR1 and SNEGSKA is the CDR2. The CDR3 measures 14 amino acids from cysteine to phenylalanine. The read is trimmed to its CDR3 DNA, 42 bases read in frame from base 1. Germline trimming amounts to 3 bases on V and 7 bases on J, with 7 as the count of junction bases outside the gene matches. What the treatment or condition label conveys for this sample: roughly ten-day PBMC culture with coronavirus spike peptide pools or control peptides (ViraFEST assay). CD4+ T cells from unexposed donors were collected before the COVID-19 pandemic (2011-2018). To expand antigen-specific T cells with peptide pools and then pick out the expanded clonotypes through TCR sequencing, the study relied on the ViraFEST assay. PBMCs were cultured at approximately 2.1 million per well in IMDM supplemented with approximately 5.4% human AB serum and around 9.5 IU/ml IL-2, with approximately 9.2 ug/ml peptide pools added. On days 3 and 7, half of the culture medium was replaced with fresh IL-2-containing medium. Once the cells had been in culture for around nine days, the EasySep CD4+ T cell isolation kit was used to isolate CD4+ T cells by negative selection. As cell numbers permitted, CD4+ T cells from unexposed donors were tested for reactivity to SARS-CoV-2 S and N and to four common cold coronavirus spike pools. Ficoll-Paque Plus gradient centrifugation was used to isolate PBMCs from whole blood, and the isolated PBMCs were then either used fresh or cryopreserved at -140C. Culture conditions were generally each tested in triplicate wells. Leukapheresis product for the unexposed donors was bought commercially.

The TCR comes from a human donor in good health. The sequence joins TRBV20-1 to TRBJ2-1; 9 central bases correspond to TRBD2. The sample taken for sequencing was CD4+ T cells from blood, cultured in vitro. The nucleotide sequence is given as TGCAGTGCTAGGTTGGGCGGGAGGGGGAATGAGCAGTTCTTC. This encodes CSARLGGRGNEQFF.